This passage covers 18 T cell receptor beta chains from one sample sequenced in a study of Graves' ophthalmopathy and Graves' hyperthyroidism. Researchers took RNA transcripts and amplified TCR beta CDR3 regions from them. An initial RT-PCR round employing HTBI primers preceded a second-round multiplex PCR. TCRdb analysed the multiplex PCR reads with MiXCR anew, one entry per CDR3 protein. The repertoire consists of roughly 700,000 distinct CDR3 sequences, with 40% occurring once and the leading ten covering roughly 46%. Material for sequencing was peripheral blood. The receptors were gathered from an adult man with Graves' ophthalmopathy.

This sequence joins TRBV3-1 and TRBJ2-5, with TRBD2 as a possible D gene (6 bases). V was shortened by 0 bases and J by 4 bases, with 9 bases between the two germline ends. CDR1 and CDR2 from the germline V gene are LGHDT and YNNKEL (reference sequence). The CDR3 is 14 residues long. As DNA, the CDR3 is TGTGCCAGCAGCCAAGAGGTCGGGGGAGAGACCCAGTACTTC. Encoded protein: CASSQEVGGETQYF.

This clonotype was seen at least ten times. The chain uses TRBV28 and TRBJ1-1; no firm D call. CDR1 and CDR2 (germline): MDHEN, SYDVKM. Trimming took off 5 bases at V and 12 bases at J, with 16 bases between the two ends. The CDR3 sequence is 12 residues long. This chain's CDR3 is CASSAHLGMPFF. DNA of the CDR3: TGTGCCAGCAGTGCCCACCTCGGGATGCCTTTCTTT.

The chain links TRBV10-2 to TRBJ2-1; a weak D match, TRBD2 (5 bases). V was pared by 6 bases and J by 5 bases, with 8 bases between. Germline CDR1 WSHSY, CDR2 SAAADI. The CDR3 consists of 12 residues. The CDR3 nucleotides are TGCGCCAGCAGAAGAGGGAACAATGAGCAGTTCTTC. It yields the protein CASRRGNNEQFF.

The chain has TRBV10-3 and TRBJ2-6; D remains ambiguous. The length of the CDR3 is 12 residues. The V gene lost 4 bases and the J gene lost 8 bases, with 6 bases spanning the gap. Looked up from germline, CDR1 is ENHRY and CDR2 is SYGVKD. CDR3 in amino acids: CAISVGSNVLTF. In DNA form, the CDR3 reads TGTGCCATCAGTGTGGGGTCCAACGTCCTGACTTTC.

V is TRBV7-9 and J is TRBJ1-2; TRBD1 aligns across 7 bases. The CDR3 consists of 15 residues. CDR1 and CDR2 from the germline V gene are SEHNR and FQNEAQ (reference sequence). Losses at the gene ends were 5 bases for V and 8 bases for J; bases not matched to a gene: 14. The CDR3 nucleotides read TGTGCCAGCAGCCGGCAGGGACAGCCCCCGAAGGGCTACACCTTC. Translated: CASSRQGQPPKGYTF. Full variable domain (outside the CDR3, taken from reference TRBV7-9 and TRBJ1-2): DTGVSQNPRHKITKRGQNVTFRCDPISEHNRLYWYRQTLGQGPEFLTYFQNEAQLEKSRLLSDRFSAERPKGSFSTLEIQRTEQGDSAMYLCASSRQGQPPKGYTFGSGTRLTVV.

This clonotype was seen ten or more times. The V call is TRBV11-2, the J call TRBJ2-5, with D perhaps TRBD1 (6 bases). The V gene lost 4 bases and the J gene lost 5 bases, with 11 bases spanning the gap. Germline loops: CDR1 SGHAT, CDR2 FQNNGV. The CDR3 loop spans 13 amino acids. The CDR3 nucleotides are TGTGCCAGCAGCTCCGGACAGACCGAGACCCAGTACTTC. Translated, it gives CASSSGQTETQYF.

The gene calls are TRBV29-1 and TRBJ2-5, with 9 bases lining up with TRBD1. J was trimmed by 5 bases and V by 7 bases; bases with no gene match: 8. Germline-derived CDR1 and CDR2 are SQVTM and ANQGSEA. This CDR3 comprises 13 residues. The CDR3 sequence: CSAGQGQWETQYF. The CDR3 bases are TGCAGCGCAGGACAGGGGCAGTGGGAGACCCAGTACTTC.

This clonotype was observed a few times. This chain links TRBV6-5 with TRBJ1-5; no reliable D call. CDR1 and CDR2 (germline): MNHEY, SVGAGI. Trimming shortened V by 5 bases and J by 2 bases, and 16 bases separated the two germline ends. The CDR3 is made up of 16 amino acids. Here the CDR3 DNA reads TGTGCCAGCAGTCCAACGGAAGGAATGGGCAATCAGCCCCAGCATTTT. Amino acid sequence: CASSPTEGMGNQPQHF.

The V and J genes are TRBV29-1 and TRBJ2-7, with 14 bases fitting TRBD2. V dropped 8 bases and J dropped 3; count of bases not matched to a gene: 3. CDR3 length: 13 residues. Germline loops: CDR1 SQVTM, CDR2 ANQGSEA. Here the CDR3 reads CSQGLAGGYEQYF. The CDR3 nucleotides are TGCAGCCAAGGACTAGCGGGAGGCTACGAGCAGTACTTC.

This chain uses TRBV10-3 with TRBJ1-1; D possibly corresponds to TRBD1 (6 bases). The CDR3 totals 13 residues. Germline V CDR1 and CDR2: ENHRY, SYGVKD. V was trimmed by 10 bases and J by 3 bases, leaving 15 bases between them. CDR3 region: CASQQGWDTEAFF. CDR3 DNA: TGTGCCAGCCAACAGGGTTGGGACACTGAAGCTTTCTTT.

The rearrangement uses TRBV20-1 and TRBJ1-4; possibly TRBD1 for D (5 bases). Trimming cost V 3 bases and J 10 bases, with 18 bases left between them. CDR1 is DFQATT, CDR2 SNEGSKA, per germline (reference sequence). CDR3 length: 14 residues. The CDR3 is CSARSPGPMGKLFF. For the CDR3, the DNA is TGCAGTGCTAGGTCCCCGGGGCCCATGGGAAAACTGTTTTTT.

The J gene is TRBJ1-4, the V gene TRBV20-1; maybe TRBD1 (5 bases). CDR3 length: 13 residues. V dropped 3 bases and J dropped 5 bases, with 10 bases sitting between them. CDR1 is DFQATT, CDR2 SNEGSKA, per germline (reference sequence). For the CDR3, the DNA is TGCAGTGCTAGTTCCGCAGGGAATGAAAAACTGTTTTTT. This sequence encodes CSASSAGNEKLFF.

Comments on this clonotype: At one end, the junction sequence differs from germline, possibly due to a read error. The chain is built from TRBV29-1 and TRBJ1-2, with 7 bases that match TRBD1. Germline V gives CDR1 SQVTM, CDR2 ANQGSEA. The CDR3 length is 12 residues. The CDR3 reads CSSEQGNYDYTF. The CDR3 DNA reads TGCAGCTCCGAACAGGGGAATTATGACTACACCTTC.

In DNA, the CDR3 is TGCAGCCCCAAGGGGGGGGCGCAGTTCTACGAGCAGTACTTC. Translation gives CSPKGGAQFYEQYF. The chain combines TRBV29-1 with TRBJ2-7; weak D call: TRBD2 (7 bases). This CDR3 region has 14 residues. The germline CDR1 and CDR2 sequences are SQVTM and ANQGSEA. The V end lost 8 bases, the J end lost 3 bases, and 20 bases lay between the germline ends.

This clonotype was seen more than once but under ten times. The chain links TRBV7-2 to TRBJ2-7; the D gene is possibly TRBD1 (5 bases). CDR3 length: 14 residues. Trimming left V 4 bases short and J 1 base short, with 11 bases between. Germline V CDR1 and CDR2: SGHTA, FQGNSA. The CDR3, as DNA: TGTGCCAGCAGCTCCGGACAACAATCCTACGAGCAGTACTTC. Translation: CASSSGQQSYEQYF.

The V call is TRBV9, the J call TRBJ1-4; D uncertain. Trimming pared 0 bases from V and 4 bases from J, leaving 4 bases between. Per the germline V gene, CDR1 is SGDLS and CDR2 is YYNGEE. CDR3 size: 13 residues. CDR3 loop: CASSVEGNEKLFF. CDR3 in DNA: TGTGCCAGCAGCGTAGAAGGTAATGAAAAACTGTTTTTT. Variable domain in full (rest from reference TRBV9 and TRBJ1-4): DSGVTQTPKHLITATGQRVTLRCSPRSGDLSVYWYQQSLDQGLQFLIQYYNGEERAKGNILERFSAQQFPDLHSELNLSSLELGDSALYFCASSVEGNEKLFFGSGTQLSVL.

The chain combines TRBV4-3 with TRBJ2-7, with TRBD1 matching 8 bases. Germline V lookup: CDR1 LGHNA, CDR2 YSLEER. The CDR3 consists of 16 residues. J was trimmed by 2 bases and V by 0 bases; bases with no gene match: 6. The CDR3 region has the DNA TGCGCCAGCAGCCAAGAGCGAACAGGGGGTACCTACGAGCAGTACTTC. Translated, it gives CASSQERTGGTYEQYF.

For this clonotype: Germline and junction disagree at one end, which may indicate a read error. The chain carries TRBV7-9 and TRBJ1-1; 10 bases are a match to TRBD1. The CDR3 has 15 amino acids. Germline CDR1 is SEHNR and CDR2 is FQNEAQ (reference sequence). The CDR3 sequence is CASSLEGTGVAEASF. CDR3 DNA: TGTGCCAGCAGCTTAGAGGGGACAGGGGTGGCTGAAGCTTCCTTT.